These 24 T cell receptor beta chains were sequenced from one sample in a study of T cells in tuberculosis. Measured with immunoSEQ multiplex PCR; TCRdb has only the in-frame clones, and not every one. Of about 58,000 clones listed, roughly 86% are singletons. Sorting used thawed, overnight-rested PBMC stained with anti-CD3, a viability dye and GMM-loaded CD1B tetramer. CD1B tetramers were loaded with Rhodococcus equi-derived C32 glucose monomycolate. The sequencing sample was made of CD1b-GMM tetramer-negative cells sorted from PBMCs. These receptors all come from an adult woman with latent tuberculosis.

The chain links TRBV15 to TRBJ2-1, with 8 bases that match TRBD1. Per germline, CDR1 LNHNV and CDR2 YYDKDF (reference sequence). With 0 bases clipped from V and 12 bases from J, the junction kept 10 bases outside the gene matches. CDR3 length: 15 residues. CDR3 sequence (DNA): TGTGCCACCAGCAGAGATTCACGGACAGGGCAGGGGCAGTTCTTC. This translates into CATSRDSRTGQGQFF. The variable domain in full, completed from reference TRBV15 and TRBJ2-1, reads DAMVIQNPRYQVTQFGKPVTLSCSQTLNHNVMYWYQQKSSQAPKLLFHYYDKDFNNEADTPDNFQSRRPNTSFCFLDIRSPGLGDTAMYLCATSRDSRTGQGQFFGPGTRLTVL.

This chain uses TRBV19 with TRBJ2-3; the match to TRBD2 covers 15 bases. Germline values: CDR1 LNHDA, CDR2 SQIVND (reference sequence). The CDR3 contains 16 residues. After removal of 5 bases from V and 4 bases from J, the junction contained 4 bases not matched to a gene. The DNA of the CDR3 is TGTGCCAGTAGTCTAGGACTAGCGGGAGGGCCAGATACGCAGTATTTT. Amino acids: CASSLGLAGGPDTQYF.

This clone appeared once. This chain uses TRBV13 with TRBJ1-6, with D tentatively TRBD1 (6 bases). This CDR3 is built from 15 residues. In germline, CDR1 is PRHDT, CDR2 FYEKMQ (reference sequence). V lost 3 bases to trimming and J lost 5 bases, with 11 bases between them. CDR3 bases: TGTGCCAGCAGCTTCCAGGGGAACGATAATTCACCCCTCCACTTT. This translates into CASSFQGNDNSPLHF.

The rearrangement joins TRBV30 to TRBJ2-1, with TRBD2 matching over 9 bases. Germline V gene sequence: CDR1 GTSNPN, CDR2 SVGIG (reference sequence). The length of the CDR3 is 19 residues. The trim removed 0 bases at V and 0 bases at J, leaving 12 bases unmatched. This chain's CDR3 is CAWSVESLAGRSSYNEQFF. The CDR3 DNA reads TGTGCCTGGAGTGTAGAAAGTCTAGCGGGACGGAGCTCCTACAATGAGCAGTTCTTC. Together with reference TRBV30 and TRBJ2-1, the CDR3 gives the full variable domain: SQTIHQWPATLVQPVGSPLSLECTVEGTSNPNLYWYRQAAGRGLQLLFYSVGIGQISSEVPQNLSASRPQDRQFILSSKKLLLSDSGFYLCAWSVESLAGRSSYNEQFFGPGTRLTVL.

This chain connects TRBV7-6 to TRBJ2-1; TRBD2 aligns across 12 bases. The CDR3 totals 16 residues. The germline gives CDR1 SGHVS, CDR2 FNYEAQ. J gave up 9 bases and V 2 bases, and 8 bases lay outside the gene matches. CDR3 in DNA: TGTGCCAGCAGCTTAAACTCGCTAGCGGGGGGGCCTGAGCAGTTCTTC. As protein: CASSLNSLAGGPEQFF.

V and J are TRBV30 and TRBJ2-7; D remains unclear. The CDR3 consists of 11 residues. Germline V lookup: CDR1 GTSNPN, CDR2 SVGIG (reference sequence). Deletions cut 8 bases from V and 4 bases from J, with 12 bases between. The CDR3 loop reads CALVSTYEQYF. The CDR3 nucleotides read TGTGCCCTCGTCAGTACATACGAGCAGTACTTC.

The chain joins TRBV2 to TRBJ1-4; perhaps TRBD1 as D (5 bases). Trimming took 4 bases from V and 5 from J, leaving 5 bases between them. Per germline, CDR1 SNHLY and CDR2 FYNNEI. CDR3 size: 12 residues. CDR3 bases: TGTGCCAGCAGTGGGGGCAATGAAAAACTGTTTTTT. It is translated as CASSGGNEKLFF.

This chain uses TRBV18 with TRBJ1-2, with a tentative D call TRBD1 (6 bases). V was trimmed by 0 bases and J by 2 bases, leaving 13 bases between them. This CDR3 is 16 amino acids long. Germline loops: CDR1 KGHSH, CDR2 LQKENI. CDR3 amino acids: CASSPPVGGGNYGYTF. CDR3 sequence (DNA): TGTGCCAGCTCACCACCGGTGGGCGGGGGCAACTATGGCTACACCTTC.

The count of this clone is one. The chain uses TRBV30 and TRBJ1-5; D call uncertain. Germline CDR1 and CDR2: GTSNPN and SVGIG (reference sequence). The V end lost 5 bases, the J end lost 11 bases, and 19 bases lay between the germline ends. This CDR3 has 13 residues. The CDR3 DNA is TGTGCCTGGGCACTCGACCGGAGAGGGTCCCAGCATTTT. Translating gives CAWALDRRGSQHF. Looking up the rest from reference TRBV30 and TRBJ1-5 gives the full variable domain: SQTIHQWPATLVQPVGSPLSLECTVEGTSNPNLYWYRQAAGRGLQLLFYSVGIGQISSEVPQNLSASRPQDRQFILSSKKLLLSDSGFYLCAWALDRRGSQHFGDGTRLSIL.

This chain connects TRBV6-5 to TRBJ2-2; 7 bases fit TRBD1. Germline loops: CDR1 MNHEY, CDR2 SVGAGI. This CDR3 comprises 13 residues. V lost 6 bases and J lost 6; bases outside the gene matches: 4. The CDR3 sequence: CASRSTGAGELFF. The DNA of the CDR3 is TGTGCCAGCAGAAGCACAGGGGCCGGGGAGCTGTTTTTT.

The chain is built from TRBV28 and TRBJ2-3; 9 positions agree with TRBD2. This CDR3 region has 19 residues. J lost 0 bases, V lost 4 bases, and 14 bases had no gene match. Looked up from germline, CDR1 is MDHEN and CDR2 is SYDVKM. CDR3 in amino acids: CASSSHKLAGEKSTDTQYF. The CDR3 DNA reads as TGTGCCAGCAGTTCCCATAAATTAGCGGGAGAGAAAAGCACAGATACGCAGTATTTT.

V gene TRBV28 combines with J gene TRBJ1-1; TRBD1 might be the D (6 bases). The CDR3 length is 15 residues. With 6 bases removed from V and 0 bases from J, the gap between germline ends came to 14 bases. Germline CDR1 MDHEN, CDR2 SYDVKM. CDR3 in DNA: TGTGCCAGCAGCATTAAGGGGGTTTTGAACACTGAAGCTTTCTTT. It is translated as CASSIKGVLNTEAFF.

The chain combines TRBV2 with TRBJ2-7, with 11 positions matching TRBD2. This CDR3 region has 15 residues. The V gene end was trimmed by 5 bases and the J gene end by 4 bases; junction bases not matched to a gene: 7. The germline V gene has CDR1 SNHLY and CDR2 FYNNEI. In DNA, the CDR3 is TGTGCCAGCAGTCTTAGCGGGGGGGGAAGATACGAGCAGTACTTC. Residues: CASSLSGGGRYEQYF.

The CDR3 DNA follows: TGTGCCAGTAGATCAAGCGGGAGACTCAACGAGCAGTACTTC. Translation gives CASRSSGRLNEQYF. This chain uses TRBV19 with TRBJ2-7; 8 bases map to TRBD2. V gave up 6 bases and J gave up 5 bases; unmatched junction bases: 9. CDR1 is LNHDA and CDR2 is SQIVND in the germline V gene (reference sequence). CDR3 size: 14 residues.

The rearrangement links TRBV9 to TRBJ2-2; D remains ambiguous. V was cut by 3 bases and J by 3 bases, with 3 bases left in between. The germline CDR1 and CDR2 sequences are SGDLS and YYNGEE. There are 12 residues in the CDR3. The CDR3 loop reads CASSADTGELFF. In nucleotides, the CDR3 is TGTGCCAGCAGCGCCGACACCGGGGAGCTGTTTTTT.

The gene calls are TRBV4-1 and TRBJ2-5; tentative D call: TRBD1 (6 bases). Germline V lookup: CDR1 MGHRA, CDR2 YSYEKL. Trimming took off 5 bases at V and 4 bases at J, with 20 bases between the two ends. This CDR3 has 16 residues. CDR3 nucleotide sequence: TGCGCCAGCAGCTACCTTTGGGGTGCAGGGGCAGAGACCCAGTACTTC. Amino acids: CASSYLWGAGAETQYF.

The chain uses TRBV27 and TRBJ1-1; 8 bases line up with TRBD1. This CDR3 contains 14 residues. The ends lost 4 bases at V and 0 bases at J; junction bases unmatched: 1. The V gene's germline CDR1 is MNHEY and CDR2 SMNVEV (reference sequence). This CDR3 is CASSSTGVNTEAFF. The CDR3 coding sequence is TGTGCCAGCAGTTCGACAGGGGTGAACACTGAAGCTTTCTTT.

The chain combines TRBV6-6 with TRBJ2-3; 8 nucleotides line up with TRBD2. V shed 5 bases, J shed 3 bases, and the junction held 4 bases outside the gene matches. This CDR3 has 14 residues. CDR1 is MNHNY and CDR2 is SVGAGI in the germline V gene (reference sequence). CDR3 sequence reads: CASSAGGATDTQYF. The CDR3 DNA reads TGTGCCAGCAGTGCCGGGGGGGCAACAGATACGCAGTATTTT.

The V and J genes are TRBV7-2 and TRBJ2-3; 13 bases map to TRBD2. The CDR3 is 17 residues long. The V and J ends lost 5 bases and 4 bases, in that order; junction bases with no gene match: 9. Germline CDR1 SGHTA, CDR2 FQGNSA. The CDR3 sequence: CASSLAALAGGPDTQYF. DNA for the CDR3: TGTGCCAGCAGCCTCGCCGCACTAGCGGGGGGGCCAGATACGCAGTATTTT.

This clone turned up a few times. The chain recombines TRBV4-3 with TRBJ2-1; TRBD2 matches at 8 bases. CDR1 is LGHNA, CDR2 YSLEER, per germline. Germline trimming cut 0 bases from V and 3 bases from J; bases unmatched to any gene: 4. The CDR3 totals 16 residues. Written as DNA, the CDR3 is TGCGCCAGCAGCCAAGATGCGGGAGGAGGCTACAATGAGCAGTTCTTC. Protein product: CASSQDAGGGYNEQFF.

V is TRBV27 and J is TRBJ2-3, with unresolved D. The CDR3 has 12 residues. Germline assignment: CDR1 MNHEY and CDR2 SMNVEV (reference sequence). Trimming cost V 6 bases and J 0 bases, with 4 bases left between them. The CDR3 here is CASSGSTDTQYF. DNA for the CDR3: TGTGCCAGCAGCGGGAGCACAGATACGCAGTATTTT.

V is TRBV18 and J is TRBJ2-2, with D perhaps TRBD1 (6 bases). This CDR3 has 14 residues. CDR1 is KGHSH, CDR2 LQKENI, per germline. The V gene lost 6 bases and the J gene lost 3 bases, with 11 bases spanning the gap. The CDR3 is CASSLGQYTGELFF. CDR3 sequence (DNA): TGTGCCAGCTCCCTCGGACAGTACACCGGGGAGCTGTTTTTT.

The CDR3 is CASTRADRYQETQYF. The CDR3 nucleotides are TGTGCCAGCACAAGGGCCGACAGGTACCAAGAGACCCAGTACTTC. The chain is built from TRBV28 and TRBJ2-5; possibly TRBD1 for D (6 bases). Germline values: CDR1 MDHEN, CDR2 SYDVKM. The CDR3 covers 15 residues. Trimming shortened V by 7 bases and J by 0 bases, and 15 bases separated the two germline ends.

The chain couples TRBV11-2 to TRBJ1-2, with TRBD1 identical over 9 bases. The CDR3 is 13 residues long. The V and J ends lost 6 bases and 8 bases, in that order; junction bases with no gene match: 7. Germline assignment: CDR1 SGHAT and CDR2 FQNNGV. The DNA of the CDR3 is TGTGCCAGCAGGCCTACAGGGGGCAACGGCTACACCTTC. It specifies CASRPTGGNGYTF.